The rows below give T cell receptor beta chains drawn from one sample of a study of cytomegalovirus exposure and HLA in healthy donors. This table comes from immunoSEQ multiplex PCR, and its TCRdb copy is limited to in-frame clones, with some not included. The sample gives roughly 170,000 clones, more than 80% of which show up once; roughly 5.2% is in the top ten. Sequencing was carried out using PBMCs. The origin of the receptors is a young man in good health and CMV-seronegative. The CDR3 runs from the conserved cysteine through the conserved F or W. The D gene is left open where the match is weak. Expanded clones get a size class; other rows say once, few or many, or leave the size out.

clone_size	j_call	cdr3_length	v_call	d_call	cdr3_aa	cdr3_nt
NA	TRBJ2-4	13	TRBV28	NA	CASSFSRGNIQYF	TGTGCCAGCAGTTTTAGTCGCGGAAACATTCAGTACTTC
NA	TRBJ2-7	16	TRBV6-1	TRBD2	CASSEVPAGGGGEQYF	TGTGCCAGCAGTGAAGTCCCAGCGGGGGGGGGCGGCGAGCAGTACTTC
NA	TRBJ2-2	15	TRBV7-9	TRBD2	CASSPREGWAGELFF	TGTGCCAGCAGCCCCAGGGAGGGATGGGCCGGGGAGCTGTTTTTT
once	TRBJ1-1	16	TRBV18	TRBD1	CASSLIQGGLDTEAFF	TGTGCCAGCTCACTGATCCAGGGGGGTCTGGATACTGAAGCTTTCTTT
NA	TRBJ2-7	14	TRBV19	TRBD1	CASSNRQGSYEQYF	TGTGCCAGTAGTAATAGACAGGGAAGCTACGAGCAGTACTTC
NA	TRBJ2-3	14	TRBV19	NA	CASSIDHVTDTQYF	TGTGCCAGTAGTATAGATCATGTCACAGATACGCAGTATTTT
once	TRBJ2-5	14	TRBV27	NA	CASRRKGPSGEQYF	TGTGCCAGCCGACGGAAGGGGCCCTCTGGTGAGCAGTACTTC
NA	TRBJ2-2	17	TRBV4-1	NA	CASSQVLRRGGTGELFF	TGCGCCAGCAGCCAAGTCCTTCGCAGGGGCGGCACCGGGGAGCTGTTTTTT
once	TRBJ1-1	16	TRBV27	NA	CASSPDYRYMNTEAFF	TGTGCCAGCAGTCCGGACTACCGGTACATGAACACTGAAGCTTTCTTT
NA	TRBJ1-2	18	TRBV7-8	NA	CASSLSVGRGRVNYGYTF	TGTGCCAGCAGCTTAAGTGTCGGGCGGGGGCGTGTTAACTATGGCTACACCTTC